The rows below give T cell receptor beta chains drawn from one sample of a study of blood T cell repertoires in COVID-19. Profiling relied on immunoSEQ multiplex PCR, and the TCRdb table lists in-frame clones only, not all of them. The data contain 180,000 or so clones, around four fifths of them singletons. Sequences were obtained from PBMCs or T cells enriched from blood (not recorded which). The receptors stem from a woman aged 60-75 years who had recovered from COVID-19. Both conserved end residues are part of each CDR3. A D gene is named only where the DNA matches it firmly. Only some rows state a clone size, as once, few, many or a class for expanded clones.

length: 13
size: NA
D: NA
J: TRBJ2-7
V: TRBV7-2
DNA: TGTGCCAGCAGCTTACAGGGCCGCGACGAGCAGTACTTC
CDR3: CASSLQGRDEQYF

length: 16
size: NA
D: TRBD2
J: TRBJ2-2
V: TRBV19
DNA: TGTGCCAGTAGTCCGGGGGGGACAACTAACACCGGGGAGCTGTTTTTT
CDR3: CASSPGGTTNTGELFF

length: 16
size: NA
D: TRBD2
J: TRBJ2-1
V: TRBV18
DNA: TGTGCCAGCTCACAGAAAACTAGCGGGACTATGAATGAGCAGTTCTTC
CDR3: CASSQKTSGTMNEQFF

length: 17
size: NA
D: NA
J: TRBJ1-3
V: TRBV7-9
DNA: TGTGCCAGCAGCTTATTAGGGGGACGATACTCTGGAAACACCATATATTTT
CDR3: CASSLLGGRYSGNTIYF

length: 12
size: NA
D: NA
J: TRBJ2-2
V: TRBV7-9
DNA: TGTGCCAGCAGCCCCATTCCCGGGGAGCTGTTTTTT
CDR3: CASSPIPGELFF

length: 16
size: NA
D: NA
J: TRBJ2-3
V: TRBV5-1
DNA: TGCGCCAGCAGCTTGGGACGGGACATCGGCACAGATACGCAGTATTTT
CDR3: CASSLGRDIGTDTQYF

length: 14
size: few
D: TRBD1
J: TRBJ1-3
V: TRBV28
DNA: TGTGCCAGCAAACAGGGGACCTCTGGAAACACCATATATTTT
CDR3: CASKQGTSGNTIYF

length: 14
size: NA
D: TRBD1
J: TRBJ2-1
V: TRBV3-1/TRBV3-2
DNA: TGTGCCAGCAGCGACAGGGGGGGATATAATGAGCAGTTCTTC
CDR3: CASSDRGGYNEQFF

length: 16
size: NA
D: TRBD2
J: TRBJ2-1
V: TRBV7-9
DNA: TGTGCCAGCAGCGAAACCGGGACTAGCTACTACAATGAGCAGTTCTTC
CDR3: CASSETGTSYYNEQFF

length: 16
size: once
D: TRBD1
J: TRBJ1-4
V: TRBV2
DNA: TGTGCCAGCAGTGATAGCCCCAGGGGGAATAATGAAAAACTGTTTTTT
CDR3: CASSDSPRGNNEKLFF

length: 15
size: NA
D: NA
J: TRBJ1-4
V: TRBV11-2
DNA: TGTGCCAGCAGCGGGGGCGGCACAGGGAGTGAAAAACTGTTTTTT
CDR3: CASSGGGTGSEKLFF

length: 15
size: NA
D: TRBD2
J: TRBJ2-3
V: TRBV10-3
DNA: TGTGCCATCAGTGGTATAGCGGGGGGAAGGGATACGCAGTATTTT
CDR3: CAISGIAGGRDTQYF

length: 16
size: NA
D: TRBD2
J: TRBJ2-7
V: TRBV5-1
DNA: TGCGCCAGCAGCTTGAGTCTAGCGGGGGCGTCCTACGAGCAGTACTTC
CDR3: CASSLSLAGASYEQYF

length: 14
size: NA
D: NA
J: TRBJ1-2
V: TRBV5-6
DNA: TGTGCCAGCAGCTTGACAGGTGATAACTATGGCTACACCTTC
CDR3: CASSLTGDNYGYTF

length: 14
size: NA
D: TRBD1
J: TRBJ1-3
V: TRBV5-1
DNA: TGCGCCAGCAGATTAGGGGGCCCTGGAAACACCATATATTTT
CDR3: CASRLGGPGNTIYF

length: 13
size: once
D: NA
J: TRBJ1-1
V: TRBV5-1
DNA: TGCGCCAGCAGCTCCAATCCGAACACTGAAGCTTTCTTT
CDR3: CASSSNPNTEAFF

length: 13
size: NA
D: NA
J: TRBJ2-1
V: TRBV29-1
DNA: TGCAGCGTTGGGGTTTTAGGGGGAGATGAGCAGTTCTTC
CDR3: CSVGVLGGDEQFF

length: 14
size: NA
D: NA
J: TRBJ1-5
V: TRBV2
DNA: TGTGCCAGCAGGGCGGGTCAGAGCGGTCAGCCCCAGCATTTT
CDR3: CASRAGQSGQPQHF

length: 15
size: NA
D: NA
J: TRBJ1-2
V: TRBV6-4
DNA: TGTGCCAGCAGTGCGCTCGCTGGGGGGATATATGGCTACACCTTC
CDR3: CASSALAGGIYGYTF

length: 13
size: NA
D: NA
J: TRBJ1-5
V: TRBV30
DNA: TGTGCCTGGAGCCGACAGAGTAATCAGCCCCAGCATTTT
CDR3: CAWSRQSNQPQHF

length: 18
size: NA
D: NA
J: TRBJ2-7
V: TRBV28
DNA: TGTGCCAGCAGTTCGCCGACAGGTTCAGTAAAAGCTCCGGACGAGCAGTACTTC
CDR3: CASSSPTGSVKAPDEQYF

length: 16
size: NA
D: NA
J: TRBJ2-4
V: TRBV6-5
DNA: TGTGCCAGCAGTTGGGACAAGACCGCAGCCAAAAACATTCAGTACTTC
CDR3: CASSWDKTAAKNIQYF

length: 13
size: NA
D: TRBD1
J: TRBJ1-2
V: TRBV10-3
DNA: TGTGCCATCAGTTCCGGGACAGGGGGCGGCTACACCTTC
CDR3: CAISSGTGGGYTF

length: 16
size: NA
D: TRBD1
J: TRBJ1-1
V: TRBV5-1
DNA: TGCGCCAGCAGCTCCACCGGGACAGGTTTTAACACTGAAGCTTTCTTT
CDR3: CASSSTGTGFNTEAFF

length: 12
size: NA
D: NA
J: TRBJ1-4
V: TRBV6-5
DNA: TGTGCCAGCTGCGATATCACTGAAAAACTGTTTTTT
CDR3: CASCDITEKLFF